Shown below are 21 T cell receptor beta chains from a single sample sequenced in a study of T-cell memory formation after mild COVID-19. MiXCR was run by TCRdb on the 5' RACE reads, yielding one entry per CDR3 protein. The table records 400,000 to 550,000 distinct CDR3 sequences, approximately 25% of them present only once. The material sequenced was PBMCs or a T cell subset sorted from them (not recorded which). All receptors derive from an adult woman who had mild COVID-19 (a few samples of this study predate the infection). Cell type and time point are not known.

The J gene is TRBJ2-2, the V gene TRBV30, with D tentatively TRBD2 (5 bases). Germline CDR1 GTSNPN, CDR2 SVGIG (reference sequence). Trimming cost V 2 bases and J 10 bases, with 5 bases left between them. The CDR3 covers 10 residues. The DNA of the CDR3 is TGTGCCTGGAGTCGGGAGGAGCTGTTTTTT. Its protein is CAWSREELFF.

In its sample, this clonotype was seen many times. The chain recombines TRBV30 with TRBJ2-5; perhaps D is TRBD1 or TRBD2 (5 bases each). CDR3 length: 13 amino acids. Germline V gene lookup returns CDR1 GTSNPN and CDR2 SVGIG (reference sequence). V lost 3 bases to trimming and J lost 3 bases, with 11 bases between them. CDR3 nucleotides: TGTGCCTGGAGGCCCTGGGGGAAAGAGACCCAGTACTTC. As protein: CAWRPWGKETQYF.

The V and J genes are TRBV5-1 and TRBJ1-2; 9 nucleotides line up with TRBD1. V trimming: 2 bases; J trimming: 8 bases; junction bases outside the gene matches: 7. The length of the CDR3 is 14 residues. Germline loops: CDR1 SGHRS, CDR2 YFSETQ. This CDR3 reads CASSFRDRDSGYTF. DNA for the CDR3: TGCGCCAGCAGCTTCAGGGACAGGGACTCAGGCTACACCTTC.

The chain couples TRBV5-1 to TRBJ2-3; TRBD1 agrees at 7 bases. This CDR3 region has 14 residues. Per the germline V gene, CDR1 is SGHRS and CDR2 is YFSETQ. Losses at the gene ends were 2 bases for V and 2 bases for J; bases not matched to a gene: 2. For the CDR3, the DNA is TGCGCCAGCAGCTTCACAGGGGTCACAGATACGCAGTATTTT. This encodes CASSFTGVTDTQYF.

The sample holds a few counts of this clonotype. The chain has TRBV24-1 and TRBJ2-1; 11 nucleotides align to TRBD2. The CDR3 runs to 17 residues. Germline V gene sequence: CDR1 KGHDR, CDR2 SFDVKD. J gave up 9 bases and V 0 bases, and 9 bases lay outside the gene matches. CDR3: CATSDLTRSGRASEQFF. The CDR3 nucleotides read TGTGCCACCAGTGATTTGACCCGTAGCGGGAGGGCCAGTGAGCAGTTCTTC.

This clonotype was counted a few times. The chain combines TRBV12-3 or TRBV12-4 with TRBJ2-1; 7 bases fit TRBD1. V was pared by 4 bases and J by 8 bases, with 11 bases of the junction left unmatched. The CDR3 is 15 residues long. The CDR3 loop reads CASSSSETGNDEQFF. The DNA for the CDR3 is TGTGCCAGCAGTTCCTCCGAGACAGGGAACGATGAGCAGTTCTTC.

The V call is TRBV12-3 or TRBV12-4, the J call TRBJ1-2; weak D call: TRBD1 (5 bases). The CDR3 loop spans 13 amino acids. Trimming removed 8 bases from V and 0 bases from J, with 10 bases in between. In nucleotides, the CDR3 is TGTGCCAGCGGGGCAGTAGCTAACTATGGCTACACCTTC. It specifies CASGAVANYGYTF.

The CDR3 region is CASSFGTNTDTQYF. CDR3 bases: TGTGCCAGCAGCTTCGGGACTAACACAGATACGCAGTATTTT. The V gene is TRBV5-6, the J gene TRBJ2-3; TRBD2 aligns across 7 bases. The CDR3 runs to 14 residues. V was pared by 2 bases and J by 2 bases, with 2 bases of the junction left unmatched. Germline-derived CDR1 and CDR2 are SGHDT and YYEEEE.

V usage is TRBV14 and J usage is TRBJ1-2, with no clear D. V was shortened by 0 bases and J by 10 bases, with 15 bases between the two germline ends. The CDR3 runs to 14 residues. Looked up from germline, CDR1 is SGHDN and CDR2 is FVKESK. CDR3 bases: TGTGCCAGCAGCCAAGAGGCCCAGCCCGTACTCTACACCTTC. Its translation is CASSQEAQPVLYTF.

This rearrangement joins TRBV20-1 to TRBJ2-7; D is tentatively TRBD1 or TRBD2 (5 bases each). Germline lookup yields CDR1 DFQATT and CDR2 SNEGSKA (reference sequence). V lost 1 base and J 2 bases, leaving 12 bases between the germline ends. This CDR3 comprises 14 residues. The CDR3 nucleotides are TGCAGTGCTAGAGTGGGAGACAGCACCTACGAGCAGTACTTC. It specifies CSARVGDSTYEQYF.

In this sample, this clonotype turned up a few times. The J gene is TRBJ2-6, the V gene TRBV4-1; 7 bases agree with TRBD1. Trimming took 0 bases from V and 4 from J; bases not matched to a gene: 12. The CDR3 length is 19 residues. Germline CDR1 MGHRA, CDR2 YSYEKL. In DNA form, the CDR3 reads TGCGCCAGCAGCCAAGAACAGGGGACCGCAATCTCCGGGGCCAACGTCCTGACTTTC. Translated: CASSQEQGTAISGANVLTF.

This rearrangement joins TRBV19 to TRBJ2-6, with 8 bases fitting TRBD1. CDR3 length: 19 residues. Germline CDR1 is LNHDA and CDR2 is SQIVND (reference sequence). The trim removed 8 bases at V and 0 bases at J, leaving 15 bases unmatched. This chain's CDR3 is CASCPNRGRVGSGANVLTF. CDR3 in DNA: TGTGCCAGTTGCCCCAACAGGGGGAGAGTAGGCTCTGGGGCCAACGTCCTGACTTTC.

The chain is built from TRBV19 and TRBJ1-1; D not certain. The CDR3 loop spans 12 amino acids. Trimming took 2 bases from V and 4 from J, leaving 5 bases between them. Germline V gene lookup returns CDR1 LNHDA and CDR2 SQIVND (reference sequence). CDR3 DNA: TGTGCCAGTAGTATAAGAGGCACTGAAGCTTTCTTT. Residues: CASSIRGTEAFF.

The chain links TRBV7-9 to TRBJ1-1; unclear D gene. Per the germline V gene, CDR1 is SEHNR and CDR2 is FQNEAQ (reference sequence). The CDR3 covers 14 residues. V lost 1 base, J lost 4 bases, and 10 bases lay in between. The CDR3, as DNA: TGTGCCAGCAGCTTAGTCTCGGGGAGCACTGAAGCTTTCTTT. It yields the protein CASSLVSGSTEAFF.

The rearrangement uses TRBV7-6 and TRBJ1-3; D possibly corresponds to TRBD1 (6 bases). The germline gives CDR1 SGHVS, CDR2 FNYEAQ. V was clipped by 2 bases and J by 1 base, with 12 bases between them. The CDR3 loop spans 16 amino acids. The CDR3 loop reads CASSLTGRDSGNTIYF. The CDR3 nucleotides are TGTGCCAGCAGCTTAACAGGGCGAGATTCTGGAAACACCATATATTTT.

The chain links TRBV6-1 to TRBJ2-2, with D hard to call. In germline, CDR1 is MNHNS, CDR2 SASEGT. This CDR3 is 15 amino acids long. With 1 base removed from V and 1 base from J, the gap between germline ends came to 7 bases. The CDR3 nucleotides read TGTGCCAGCAGTGAAGGACACGAGAACACCGGGGAGCTGTTTTTT. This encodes CASSEGHENTGELFF.

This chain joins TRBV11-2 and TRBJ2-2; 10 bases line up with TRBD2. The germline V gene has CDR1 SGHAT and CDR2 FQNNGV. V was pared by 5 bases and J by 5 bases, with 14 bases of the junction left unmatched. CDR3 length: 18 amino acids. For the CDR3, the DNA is TGTGCCAGCAGCCCAGGGGTGCTAGCGGGAGTAGGAACCGGGGAGCTGTTTTTT. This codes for CASSPGVLAGVGTGELFF.

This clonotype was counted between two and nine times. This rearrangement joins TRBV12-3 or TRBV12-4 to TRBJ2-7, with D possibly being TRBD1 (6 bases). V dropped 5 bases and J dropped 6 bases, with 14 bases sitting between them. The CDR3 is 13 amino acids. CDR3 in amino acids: CASSTGTSLEQYF. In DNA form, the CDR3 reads TGTGCCAGCAGTACCGGGACATCGCTCGAGCAGTACTTC.

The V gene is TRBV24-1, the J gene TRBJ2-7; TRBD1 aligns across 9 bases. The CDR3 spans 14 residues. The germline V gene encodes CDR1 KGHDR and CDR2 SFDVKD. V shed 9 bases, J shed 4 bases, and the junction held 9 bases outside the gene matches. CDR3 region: CATESGTGSYEQYF. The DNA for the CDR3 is TGTGCCACCGAATCCGGGACAGGGTCGTACGAGCAGTACTTC.

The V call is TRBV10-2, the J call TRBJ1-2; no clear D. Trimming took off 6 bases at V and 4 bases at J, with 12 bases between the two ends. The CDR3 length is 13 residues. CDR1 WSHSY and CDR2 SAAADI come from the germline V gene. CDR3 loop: CASSLTTRYGYTF. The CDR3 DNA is TGCGCCAGCAGCCTAACCACCCGCTATGGCTACACCTTC.

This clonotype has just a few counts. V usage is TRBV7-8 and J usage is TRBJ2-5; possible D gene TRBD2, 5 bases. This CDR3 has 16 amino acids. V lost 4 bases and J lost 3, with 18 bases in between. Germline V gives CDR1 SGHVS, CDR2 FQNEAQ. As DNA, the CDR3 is TGTGCCAGCAGCTCAACTAGAGCTAGTCACAAAGAGACCCAGTACTTC. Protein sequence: CASSSTRASHKETQYF.